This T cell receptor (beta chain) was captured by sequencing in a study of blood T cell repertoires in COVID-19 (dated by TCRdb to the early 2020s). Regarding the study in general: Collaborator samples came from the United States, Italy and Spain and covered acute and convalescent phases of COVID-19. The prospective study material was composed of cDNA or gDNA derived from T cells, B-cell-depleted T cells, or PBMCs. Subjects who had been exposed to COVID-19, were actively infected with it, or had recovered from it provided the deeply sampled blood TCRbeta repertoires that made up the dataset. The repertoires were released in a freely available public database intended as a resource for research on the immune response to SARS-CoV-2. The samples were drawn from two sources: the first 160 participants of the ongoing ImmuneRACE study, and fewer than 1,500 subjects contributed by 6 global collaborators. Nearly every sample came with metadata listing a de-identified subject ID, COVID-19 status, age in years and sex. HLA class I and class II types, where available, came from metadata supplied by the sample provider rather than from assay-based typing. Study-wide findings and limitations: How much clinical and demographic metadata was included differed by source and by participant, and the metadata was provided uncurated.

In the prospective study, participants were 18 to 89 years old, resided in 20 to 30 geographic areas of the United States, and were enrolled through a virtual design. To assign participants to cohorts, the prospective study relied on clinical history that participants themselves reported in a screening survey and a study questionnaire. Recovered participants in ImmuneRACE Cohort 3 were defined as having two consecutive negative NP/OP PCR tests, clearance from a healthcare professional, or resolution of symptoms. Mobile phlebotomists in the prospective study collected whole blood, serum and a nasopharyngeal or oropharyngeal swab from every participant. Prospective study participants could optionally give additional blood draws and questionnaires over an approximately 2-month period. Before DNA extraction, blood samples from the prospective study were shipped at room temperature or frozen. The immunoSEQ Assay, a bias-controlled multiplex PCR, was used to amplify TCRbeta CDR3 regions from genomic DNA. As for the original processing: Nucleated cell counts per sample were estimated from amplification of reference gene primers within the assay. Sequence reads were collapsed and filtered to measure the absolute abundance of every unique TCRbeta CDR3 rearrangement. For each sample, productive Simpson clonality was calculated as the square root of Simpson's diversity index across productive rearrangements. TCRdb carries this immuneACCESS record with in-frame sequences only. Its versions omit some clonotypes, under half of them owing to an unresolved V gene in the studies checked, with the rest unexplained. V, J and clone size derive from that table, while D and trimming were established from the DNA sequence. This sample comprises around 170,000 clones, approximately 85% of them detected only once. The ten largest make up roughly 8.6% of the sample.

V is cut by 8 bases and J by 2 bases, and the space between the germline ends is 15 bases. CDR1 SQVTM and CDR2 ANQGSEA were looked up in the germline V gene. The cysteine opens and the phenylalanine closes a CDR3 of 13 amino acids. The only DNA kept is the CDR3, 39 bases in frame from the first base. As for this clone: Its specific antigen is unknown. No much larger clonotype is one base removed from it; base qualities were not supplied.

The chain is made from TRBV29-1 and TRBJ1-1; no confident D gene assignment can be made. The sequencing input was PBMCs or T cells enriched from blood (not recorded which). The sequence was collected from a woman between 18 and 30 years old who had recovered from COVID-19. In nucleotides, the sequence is TGCAGCCTCCGAGAGGGTGGAAACACTGAAGCTTTCTTT. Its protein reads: CSLREGGNTEAFF. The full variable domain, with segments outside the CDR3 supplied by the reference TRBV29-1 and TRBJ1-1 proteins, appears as SAVISQKPSRDICQRGTSLTIQCQVDSQVTMMFWYRQQPGQSLTLIATANQGSEATYESGFVIDKFPISRPNLTFSTLTVSNMSPEDSSIYLCSLREGGNTEAFFGQGTRLTVV.